Listed below are T cell receptor beta chains from one sample, sequenced in a study of PD-1 blockade in classical Hodgkin lymphoma. Generated by immunoSEQ multiplex PCR, the TCRdb table keeps only in-frame clones and is missing some. The data show 90,000 or so clones, 80% to 95% seen once. The specimen comprised peripheral blood mononuclear cells (PBMCs), sampled before the second cycle of nivolumab. The origin of the receptors is a human donor with classical Hodgkin lymphoma. CDR3s include the opening cysteine and the closing phenylalanine or tryptophan. The D gene is left open where the match is weak. Part of the rows lack a size; the others show once, few, many or a class for expanded clones.

j_gene: TRBJ1-4
abundance: .
v_gene: TRBV7-9
d_gene: TRBD1
CDR3nt: TGTGCCAGCAGTCGAACAGGGGTAGGGGAAAAACTGTTTTTT
CDR3aa: CASSRTGVGEKLFF

j_gene: TRBJ1-4
abundance: .
v_gene: TRBV28
d_gene: .
CDR3nt: TGTGCCAGCAGTTGGGACTCAACTAATGAAAAACTGTTTTTT
CDR3aa: CASSWDSTNEKLFF

j_gene: TRBJ2-2
abundance: .
v_gene: TRBV4-2
d_gene: TRBD2
CDR3nt: TGTGCCAGCAAAGAATCGGGGGGACCCGGGGAGCTGTTTTTT
CDR3aa: CASKESGGPGELFF

j_gene: TRBJ1-2
abundance: .
v_gene: TRBV9
d_gene: TRBD1
CDR3nt: TGTGCCAGCAGCGTCATTCCGGGACAGGGGGCATATGGCTACACCTTC
CDR3aa: CASSVIPGQGAYGYTF

j_gene: TRBJ1-2
abundance: .
v_gene: TRBV19
d_gene: TRBD1
CDR3nt: TGTGCCAGTAGTATAATACAAAGGGACAGGGGAGATGGCTACACCTTC
CDR3aa: CASSIIQRDRGDGYTF

j_gene: TRBJ2-5
abundance: .
v_gene: TRBV5-4
d_gene: TRBD1
CDR3nt: TGTGCCAGCAGTCCCGGGACAGGGGTCGAGACCCAGTACTTC
CDR3aa: CASSPGTGVETQYF

j_gene: TRBJ2-7
abundance: .
v_gene: TRBV11-2
d_gene: .
CDR3nt: TGTGCCAGCAGCTTAACGGGTTACGAGCAGTACTTC
CDR3aa: CASSLTGYEQYF

j_gene: TRBJ1-2
abundance: .
v_gene: TRBV28
d_gene: TRBD1
CDR3nt: TGTGCCAGCAGCCCTTTTGGGACAGCCTATGGCTACACCTTC
CDR3aa: CASSPFGTAYGYTF

j_gene: TRBJ1-1
abundance: few
v_gene: TRBV30
d_gene: .
CDR3nt: TGTGCCTGGAACAGACGTATGAACACTGAAGCTTTCTTT
CDR3aa: CAWNRRMNTEAFF

j_gene: TRBJ2-3
abundance: .
v_gene: TRBV5-1
d_gene: TRBD1
CDR3nt: TGCGCCAGCAGCTTGGTAAGACAGGGGGGCACAGATACGCAGTATTTT
CDR3aa: CASSLVRQGGTDTQYF

j_gene: TRBJ1-2
abundance: .
v_gene: TRBV19
d_gene: .
CDR3nt: TGTGCCAGTAGCCTTGAGGGAACGGGGAGCTATGGCTACACCTTC
CDR3aa: CASSLEGTGSYGYTF

j_gene: TRBJ2-2
abundance: .
v_gene: TRBV27
d_gene: .
CDR3nt: TGTGCCAGCAGTGCAGGGGGGCCGGGGGAGCTGTTTTTT
CDR3aa: CASSAGGPGELFF

j_gene: TRBJ2-6
abundance: .
v_gene: TRBV9
d_gene: .
CDR3nt: TGTGCCAGCAGCGTAGATGGGGTCGGGGCCAACGTCCTGACTTTC
CDR3aa: CASSVDGVGANVLTF

j_gene: TRBJ1-5
abundance: .
v_gene: TRBV7-9
d_gene: .
CDR3nt: TGTGCCAGCAGCTTAGTTGAAAGCAATCAGCCCCAGCATTTT
CDR3aa: CASSLVESNQPQHF

j_gene: TRBJ2-7
abundance: once
v_gene: TRBV29-1
d_gene: TRBD1
CDR3nt: TGCAGCGTAGCGGACAGGACCGAGCAGTACTTC
CDR3aa: CSVADRTEQYF

j_gene: TRBJ2-7
abundance: .
v_gene: TRBV11-2
d_gene: .
CDR3nt: TGTGCCAGCAGCTTAGAGTTGCCCGCCTCCTACGAGCAGTACTTC
CDR3aa: CASSLELPASYEQYF

j_gene: TRBJ1-5
abundance: .
v_gene: TRBV14
d_gene: .
CDR3nt: TGTGCCAGCAGCCACGTCTCTGGAGGGGAGGATCAGCCCCAGCATTTT
CDR3aa: CASSHVSGGEDQPQHF

j_gene: TRBJ2-7
abundance: .
v_gene: TRBV5-1
d_gene: TRBD2
CDR3nt: TGCGCCAGCAGCTCCCTAGCGGGAGGAATGTACGAGCAGTACTTC
CDR3aa: CASSSLAGGMYEQYF

j_gene: TRBJ2-2
abundance: .
v_gene: TRBV5-1
d_gene: TRBD1
CDR3nt: TGCGCCAGCAGCTTGACGCACCAGGGGGTAGGGGAGCTGTTTTTT
CDR3aa: CASSLTHQGVGELFF

j_gene: TRBJ2-2
abundance: .
v_gene: TRBV27
d_gene: .
CDR3nt: TGTGCCAGCAGTTTATTGGGCGGGAAGCGGGACACCGGGGAGCTGTTTTTT
CDR3aa: CASSLLGGKRDTGELFF

j_gene: TRBJ2-5
abundance: .
v_gene: TRBV28
d_gene: TRBD2
CDR3nt: TGTGCCAGCAGCCCGGCGCTAGCGGGAGGGGGCAGCGTAACCCAGTACTTC
CDR3aa: CASSPALAGGGSVTQYF

j_gene: TRBJ2-1
abundance: .
v_gene: TRBV27
d_gene: TRBD2
CDR3nt: TGTGCCAGCAGTTTATCTCAGCGGGAGAGATACAATGAGCAGTTCTTC
CDR3aa: CASSLSQRERYNEQFF

j_gene: TRBJ2-2
abundance: .
v_gene: TRBV28
d_gene: TRBD1
CDR3nt: TGTGCCAGCAGTGCGTGGACAGGTGGGACCGGGGAGCTGTTTTTT
CDR3aa: CASSAWTGGTGELFF

j_gene: TRBJ2-3
abundance: .
v_gene: TRBV7-3
d_gene: TRBD2
CDR3nt: TGTGCCAGCAGCTCAAGACTAGCGGGAGATGTAGATACGCAGTATTTT
CDR3aa: CASSSRLAGDVDTQYF

j_gene: TRBJ2-1
abundance: .
v_gene: TRBV15
d_gene: TRBD2
CDR3nt: TGTGCCACCAGCTTTTCCCTAGCGGGAGGGAATGAGCAGTTCTTC
CDR3aa: CATSFSLAGGNEQFF